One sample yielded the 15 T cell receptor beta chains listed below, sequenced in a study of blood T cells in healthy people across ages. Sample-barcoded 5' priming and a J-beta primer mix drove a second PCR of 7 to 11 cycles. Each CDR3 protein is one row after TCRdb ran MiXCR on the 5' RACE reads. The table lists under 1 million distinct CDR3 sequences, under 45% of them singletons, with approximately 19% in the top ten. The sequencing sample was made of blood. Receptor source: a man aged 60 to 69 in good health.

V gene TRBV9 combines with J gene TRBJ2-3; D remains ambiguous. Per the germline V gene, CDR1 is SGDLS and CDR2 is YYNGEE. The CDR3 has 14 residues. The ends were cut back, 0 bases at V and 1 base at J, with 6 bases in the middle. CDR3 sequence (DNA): TGTGCCAGCAGCGTAGGTCTTGGCACAGATACGCAGTATTTT. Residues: CASSVGLGTDTQYF.

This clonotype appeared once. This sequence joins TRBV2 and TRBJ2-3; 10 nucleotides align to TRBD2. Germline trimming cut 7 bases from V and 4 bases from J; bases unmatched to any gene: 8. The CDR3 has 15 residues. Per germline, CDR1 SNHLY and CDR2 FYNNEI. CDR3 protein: CASKSSGGFADTQYF. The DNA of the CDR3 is TGTGCCAGCAAATCTAGCGGGGGTTTCGCAGATACGCAGTATTTT.

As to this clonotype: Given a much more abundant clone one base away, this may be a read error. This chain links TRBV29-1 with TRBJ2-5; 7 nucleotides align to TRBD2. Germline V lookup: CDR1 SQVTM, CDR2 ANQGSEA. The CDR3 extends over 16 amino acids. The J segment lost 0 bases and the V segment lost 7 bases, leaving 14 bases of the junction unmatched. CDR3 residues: CSGQETSRLYQETQYF. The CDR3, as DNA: TGCAGCGGGCAAGAGACTAGCAGGCTTTACCAAGAGACCCAGTACTTC. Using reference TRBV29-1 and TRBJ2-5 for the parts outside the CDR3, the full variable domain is SAVISQKPSRDICQRGTSLTIQCQVDSQVTMMFWYRQQPGQSLTLIATANQGSEATYESGFVIDKFPISRPNLTFSTLTVSNMSPEDSSIYLCSGQETSRLYQETQYFGPGTRLLVL.

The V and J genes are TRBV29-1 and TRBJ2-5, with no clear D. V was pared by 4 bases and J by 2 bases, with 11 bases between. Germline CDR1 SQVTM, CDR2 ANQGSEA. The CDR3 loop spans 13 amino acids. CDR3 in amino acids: CSVAYNLQETQYF. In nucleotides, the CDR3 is TGCAGCGTTGCATACAACCTACAAGAGACCCAGTACTTC.

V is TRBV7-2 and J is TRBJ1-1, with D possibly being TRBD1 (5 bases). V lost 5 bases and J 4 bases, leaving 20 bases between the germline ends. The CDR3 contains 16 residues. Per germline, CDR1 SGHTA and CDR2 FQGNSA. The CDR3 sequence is CASSPYGAPAGTEAFF. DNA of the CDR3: TGTGCCAGCAGCCCCTACGGGGCTCCTGCGGGCACTGAAGCTTTCTTT.

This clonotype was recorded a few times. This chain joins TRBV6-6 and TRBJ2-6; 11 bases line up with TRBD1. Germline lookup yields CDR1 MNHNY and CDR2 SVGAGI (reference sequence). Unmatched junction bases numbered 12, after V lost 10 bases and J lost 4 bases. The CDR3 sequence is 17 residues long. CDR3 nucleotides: TGTGCCACCATTGGGACAGGGGGGAGTACAGGGGCCAACGTCCTGACTTTC. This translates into CATIGTGGSTGANVLTF.

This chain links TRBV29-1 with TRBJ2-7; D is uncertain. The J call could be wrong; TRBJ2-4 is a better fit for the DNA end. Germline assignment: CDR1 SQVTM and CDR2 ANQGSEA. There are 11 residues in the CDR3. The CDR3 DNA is TGCAGTTTATGGCAGGAAAACATTCAGTACTTC. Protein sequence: CSLWQENIQYF.

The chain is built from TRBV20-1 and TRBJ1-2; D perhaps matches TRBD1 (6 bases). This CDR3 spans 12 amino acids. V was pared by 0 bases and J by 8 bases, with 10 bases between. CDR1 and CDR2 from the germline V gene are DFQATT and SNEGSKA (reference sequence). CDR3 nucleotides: TGCAGTGCTAGAGAGAACAGGGAGGGCTACACCTTC. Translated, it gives CSARENREGYTF.

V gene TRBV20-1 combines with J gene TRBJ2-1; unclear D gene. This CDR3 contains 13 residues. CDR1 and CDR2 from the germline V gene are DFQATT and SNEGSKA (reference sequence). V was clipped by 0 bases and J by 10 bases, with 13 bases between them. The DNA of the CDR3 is TGCAGTGCTAGAGATCAGGAGTCCTACGAGCAGTTCTTC. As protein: CSARDQESYEQFF.

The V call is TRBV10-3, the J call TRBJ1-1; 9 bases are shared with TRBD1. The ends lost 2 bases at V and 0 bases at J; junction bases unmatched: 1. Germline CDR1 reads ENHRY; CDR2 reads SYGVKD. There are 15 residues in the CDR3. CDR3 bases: TGTGCCATCAGTGAGGGACAGGGGATGAACACTGAAGCTTTCTTT. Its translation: CAISEGQGMNTEAFF.

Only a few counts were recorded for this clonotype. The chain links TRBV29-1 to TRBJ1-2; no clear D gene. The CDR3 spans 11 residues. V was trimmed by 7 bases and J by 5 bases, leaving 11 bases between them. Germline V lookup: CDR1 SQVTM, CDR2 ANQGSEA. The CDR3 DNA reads TGCAGCGCCGAAACAGCTTATGGCTACACCTTC. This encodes CSAETAYGYTF.

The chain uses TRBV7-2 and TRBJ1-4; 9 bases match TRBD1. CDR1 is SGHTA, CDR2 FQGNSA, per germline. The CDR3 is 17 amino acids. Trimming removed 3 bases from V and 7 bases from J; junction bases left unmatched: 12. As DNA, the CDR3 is TGTGCCAGCAGCTTGGCTGCCGGGACAGGGATTATTGAAAAACTGTTTTTT. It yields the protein CASSLAAGTGIIEKLFF.

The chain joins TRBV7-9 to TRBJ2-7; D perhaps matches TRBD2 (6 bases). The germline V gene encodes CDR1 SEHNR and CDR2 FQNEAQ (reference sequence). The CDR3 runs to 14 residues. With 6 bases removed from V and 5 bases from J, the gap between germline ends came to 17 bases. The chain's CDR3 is CASSSMGGSDEQYF. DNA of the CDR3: TGTGCCAGCAGTTCGATGGGGGGTTCGGACGAGCAGTACTTC.

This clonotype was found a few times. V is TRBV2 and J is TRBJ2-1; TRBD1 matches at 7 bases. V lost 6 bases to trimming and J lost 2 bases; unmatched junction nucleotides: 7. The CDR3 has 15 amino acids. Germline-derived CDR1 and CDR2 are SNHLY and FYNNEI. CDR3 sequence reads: CASRDSQGTYNEQFF. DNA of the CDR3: TGTGCCAGCAGGGATTCACAGGGGACCTACAATGAGCAGTTCTTC.

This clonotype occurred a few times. The CDR3 loop is CASGPVAGNTIYF. The CDR3 DNA reads TGTGCCAGCGGCCCCGTAGCTGGAAACACCATATATTTT. The chain employs TRBV12-3 or TRBV12-4 and TRBJ1-3, with D uncertain. This CDR3 comprises 13 residues. The V and J ends lost 8 bases and 2 bases respectively, with 10 bases between them.